This T cell receptor (beta chain) was retrieved from a study of CD8 T cells in Susac syndrome. V shed 3 bases, J shed 1 base, and the junction held 12 bases outside the gene matches. The CDR3 consists of 18 residues. Germline lookup yields CDR1 SEHNR and CDR2 FQNEAQ (reference sequence). Reverse transcription of about 0.5 to 1 ug RNA used random hexamers. TCRdb analysed the immunoSEQ multiplex PCR reads with MiXCR anew, one entry per CDR3 protein. The table records 150,000 to 200,000 distinct CDR3 sequences, 93% of them present only once. In this sample, this clonotype turned up once. The chain employs TRBV7-9 and TRBJ2-4, with 7 nucleotides matching TRBD2. The receptor comes from a human donor with multiple sclerosis. Sequencing was done on a sample of CD4+ T cells from PBMCs. The CDR3 is CASSFALGSGAAKNIQYF. The CDR3, as DNA: TGTGCCAGCAGCTTTGCCTTGGGGAGCGGGGCCGCCAAAAACATTCAGTACTTC. The full variable domain, rest sourced from reference TRBV7-9 and TRBJ2-4, is DTGVSQNPRHKITKRGQNVTFRCDPISEHNRLYWYRQTLGQGPEFLTYFQNEAQLEKSRLLSDRFSAERPKGSFSTLEIQRTEQGDSAMYLCASSFALGSGAAKNIQYFGAGTRLSVL.